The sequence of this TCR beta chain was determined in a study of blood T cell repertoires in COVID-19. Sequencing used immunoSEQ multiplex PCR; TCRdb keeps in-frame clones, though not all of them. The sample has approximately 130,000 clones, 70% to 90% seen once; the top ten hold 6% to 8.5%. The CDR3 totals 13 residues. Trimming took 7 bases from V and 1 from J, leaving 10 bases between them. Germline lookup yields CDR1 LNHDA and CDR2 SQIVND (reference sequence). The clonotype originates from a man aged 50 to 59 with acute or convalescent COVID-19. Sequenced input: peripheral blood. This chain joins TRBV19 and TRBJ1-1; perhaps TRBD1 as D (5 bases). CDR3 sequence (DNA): TGTGCCAGTAAGGGAGGGGAGAACACTGAAGCTTTCTTT. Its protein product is CASKGGENTEAFF.